This T cell receptor (beta chain) came from a study of T cells after yellow fever vaccination. Study summary: Where fractions had low cell numbers, libraries were prepared from them with the SMART-Seq v4 Ultra Low Input RNA kit. The study's findings and limits: Faster peaking, at day 5 versus 15, marked a secondary response that was weaker. Clones from primary vaccination mostly reappeared after the booster (about 97% CD4, over 85% CD8). Highly abundant clonotypes carried over from the bulk population could end up in FACS-sorted repertoires as contaminants.

As for this clonotype: Its matching antigen is unknown.

From the 5' RACE reads, TCRdb called clonotypes with MiXCR, one entry per CDR3 protein. The sample consists of 110,000 to 150,000 distinct CDR3 sequences, under 8% of them appearing once. Germline V CDR1 and CDR2: SGHTA, FQGNSA. V was pared by 10 bases and J by 3 bases, with 5 bases of the junction left unmatched. This CDR3 is 14 amino acids long. The receptor comes from a man aged 30 to 45 who received the YFV17D yellow fever vaccine. The V call is TRBV7-2, the J call TRBJ2-3; 12 bases are a match to TRBD2. Source: CD4+ T cells sorted from PBMCs, taken 10 days after the yellow fever booster vaccination. The CDR3 coding sequence is TGTGCCACCCGAACTAGCGGGAGGACAGATACGCAGTATTTT. Protein product: CATRTSGRTDTQYF.